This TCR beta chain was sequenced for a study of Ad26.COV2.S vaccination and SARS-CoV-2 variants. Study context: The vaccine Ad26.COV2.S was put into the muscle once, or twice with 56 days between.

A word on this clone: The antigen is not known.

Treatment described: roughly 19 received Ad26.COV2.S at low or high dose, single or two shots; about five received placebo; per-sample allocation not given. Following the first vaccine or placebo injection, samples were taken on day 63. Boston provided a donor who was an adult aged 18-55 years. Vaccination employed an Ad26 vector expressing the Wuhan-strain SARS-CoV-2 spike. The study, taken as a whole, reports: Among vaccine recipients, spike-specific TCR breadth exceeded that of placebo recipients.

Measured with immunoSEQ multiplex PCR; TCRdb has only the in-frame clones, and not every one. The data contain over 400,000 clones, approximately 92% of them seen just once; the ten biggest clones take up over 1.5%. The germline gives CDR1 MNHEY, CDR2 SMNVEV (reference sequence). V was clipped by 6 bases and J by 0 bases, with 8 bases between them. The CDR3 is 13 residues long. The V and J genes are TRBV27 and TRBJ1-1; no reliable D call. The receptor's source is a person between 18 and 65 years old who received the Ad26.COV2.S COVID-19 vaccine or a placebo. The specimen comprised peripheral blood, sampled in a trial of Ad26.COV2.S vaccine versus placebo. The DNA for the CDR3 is TGTGCCAGCAGCGAGACGGTGAACACTGAAGCTTTCTTT. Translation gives CASSETVNTEAFF.